These T cell receptor beta chains were read from a single sample in a study of OX40 agonist ivuxolimab in advanced cancers. Repertoires were generated with immunoSEQ multiplex PCR, while TCRdb's copy carries only in-frame clones and drops some. The table includes about 61,000 clones, 86% detected once. This material consisted of CD4+ or CD8+ T cells sorted from blood, taken in a trial of the OX40 agonist ivuxolimab. The receptors originated from an adult with an advanced solid tumor such as melanoma, head and neck, liver or kidney cancer. The conserved cysteine and the conserved F or W are not part of the CDR3 here. Fields, in order: J gene, V gene, CDR3 length, CDR3 protein.

j_gene: TRBJ1-3; v_gene: TRBV18; len: 10; CDR3aa: ASSPQGNTIY
j_gene: TRBJ1-2; v_gene: TRBV5-1; len: 13; CDR3aa: ASSLNGQDLDGYT
j_gene: TRBJ1-2; v_gene: TRBV15; len: 12; CDR3aa: ATSSSDREGGYT
j_gene: TRBJ1-5; v_gene: TRBV10-2; len: 14; CDR3aa: ASSLTGRYSNQPQH
j_gene: TRBJ2-3; v_gene: TRBV5-4; len: 12; CDR3aa: ASSRYRSTDTQY
j_gene: TRBJ1-3; v_gene: TRBV6-5; len: 13; CDR3aa: ASSYSRGSGNTIY
j_gene: TRBJ2-3; v_gene: TRBV5-6; len: 14; CDR3aa: ASSLGLAGATDTQY
j_gene: TRBJ2-5; v_gene: TRBV4-1; len: 14; CDR3aa: ASSQDSGGLRETQY
j_gene: TRBJ1-4; v_gene: TRBV28; len: 16; CDR3aa: ASSSIRDRAEANEKLF
j_gene: TRBJ1-3; v_gene: TRBV18; len: 17; CDR3aa: ASSPLGYQVTASGNTIY
j_gene: TRBJ2-7; v_gene: TRBV5-1; len: 13; CDR3aa: ASSSQGTRGYEQY
j_gene: TRBJ1-2; v_gene: TRBV27; len: 12; CDR3aa: ASSSTTGDYGYT
j_gene: TRBJ1-4; v_gene: TRBV5-5; len: 14; CDR3aa: ASSLSPHATNEKLF
j_gene: TRBJ2-7; v_gene: TRBV18; len: 12; CDR3aa: ASSPRTGSYEQY
j_gene: TRBJ2-2; v_gene: TRBV5-4; len: 14; CDR3aa: ASSLVRGGATGELF
j_gene: TRBJ2-6; v_gene: TRBV5-1; len: 13; CDR3aa: ASSMLISEANVLT
j_gene: TRBJ2-6; v_gene: TRBV25-1; len: 14; CDR3aa: ASSSPGLTGANVLT
j_gene: TRBJ1-5; v_gene: TRBV7-8; len: 12; CDR3aa: ASTQRYSNQPQH
j_gene: TRBJ2-7; v_gene: TRBV18; len: 15; CDR3aa: ASSPMGLSGQGNEQY
j_gene: TRBJ1-2; v_gene: TRBV7-9; len: 13; CDR3aa: ASSERTGPNYGYT
j_gene: TRBJ2-7; v_gene: TRBV5-4; len: 13; CDR3aa: ASSLKNRVTYEQY
j_gene: TRBJ2-5; v_gene: TRBV5-1; len: 14; CDR3aa: ASSLVVTSGQETQY
j_gene: TRBJ2-3; v_gene: TRBV2; len: 8; CDR3aa: ASSDYTQY
j_gene: TRBJ2-3; v_gene: TRBV6-5; len: 13; CDR3aa: ASRSGAGGTDTQY
j_gene: TRBJ1-5; v_gene: TRBV2; len: 13; CDR3aa: ASKNRDASNQPQH
j_gene: TRBJ1-1; v_gene: TRBV7-9; len: 14; CDR3aa: ASSFLRGRMNTEAF
j_gene: TRBJ2-3; v_gene: TRBV9; len: 12; CDR3aa: ASSVAGYTDTQY
j_gene: TRBJ1-4; v_gene: TRBV5-1; len: 13; CDR3aa: ASSLVGVESEKLF
j_gene: TRBJ2-3; v_gene: TRBV7-9; len: 13; CDR3aa: ASSLVAGPTDTQY
j_gene: TRBJ2-7; v_gene: TRBV6-1; len: 11; CDR3aa: ASSLGQEYEQY
j_gene: TRBJ1-4; v_gene: TRBV18; len: 13; CDR3aa: ASSPVGGSGEKLF
j_gene: TRBJ2-1; v_gene: TRBV18; len: 11; CDR3aa: ASWSTNYNEQF
j_gene: TRBJ2-1; v_gene: TRBV5-5; len: 15; CDR3aa: ASSTRRDRGSRSMQF
j_gene: TRBJ2-3; v_gene: TRBV5-5; len: 14; CDR3aa: ASSLQGRGGTDTQY
j_gene: TRBJ2-2; v_gene: TRBV9; len: 11; CDR3aa: ASSARGSGELF
j_gene: TRBJ2-3; v_gene: TRBV19; len: 14; CDR3aa: ASSIGGTPSTDTQY
j_gene: TRBJ1-5; v_gene: TRBV27; len: 12; CDR3aa: ASSFQGAAQPQH
j_gene: TRBJ1-1; v_gene: TRBV12-5; len: 11; CDR3aa: ASGLVLNTEAF
j_gene: TRBJ2-7; v_gene: TRBV6-1; len: 10; CDR3aa: ASRHPNYEQY
j_gene: TRBJ1-5; v_gene: TRBV19; len: 14; CDR3aa: ASSILGGSTSQPQH
j_gene: TRBJ2-7; v_gene: TRBV18; len: 13; CDR3aa: ASSPQKTGAYEQY
j_gene: TRBJ2-3; v_gene: TRBV27; len: 14; CDR3aa: ASSPLGAGGTDTQY
j_gene: TRBJ1-2; v_gene: TRBV5-1; len: 19; CDR3aa: ASSLAPGGIETYGLNYGYT
j_gene: TRBJ1-1; v_gene: TRBV27; len: 13; CDR3aa: ASSPWGQVNTEAF
j_gene: TRBJ2-5; v_gene: TRBV7-2; len: 13; CDR3aa: ASSLNLAVQETQY
j_gene: TRBJ2-7; v_gene: TRBV4-1; len: 13; CDR3aa: ASSLRTSGGYEQY
j_gene: TRBJ2-2; v_gene: TRBV2; len: 13; CDR3aa: ASWGGTGNPGELF
j_gene: TRBJ1-1; v_gene: TRBV6-5; len: 9; CDR3aa: ATRGVAEAF
j_gene: TRBJ1-2; v_gene: TRBV18; len: 11; CDR3aa: ASSREAPNGYT
j_gene: TRBJ1-4; v_gene: TRBV7-9; len: 13; CDR3aa: ASSLGSRLGEKLF
j_gene: TRBJ1-6; v_gene: TRBV7-2; len: 13; CDR3aa: ASSLAPGGNSPLH
j_gene: TRBJ2-3; v_gene: TRBV27; len: 14; CDR3aa: ASSEIWTGSTDTQY
j_gene: TRBJ1-5; v_gene: TRBV2; len: 13; CDR3aa: ASSPQDRLGQPQH
j_gene: TRBJ2-5; v_gene: TRBV11-2; len: 16; CDR3aa: ASSLAGLAGGLQETQY